This record covers a single TCR beta chain. What it binds is not known. This specimen belongs to a study of beta chain features in type 1 diabetes. Study-wide findings and caveats: Patients with Type 1 diabetes showed moderately but significantly shorter TCRB CDR3s in all four CD4+ subsets.

The isolated RNA, all of it, was reverse transcribed, so expressed TCRB transcripts were what got sequenced. Measured with immunoSEQ multiplex PCR; TCRdb has only the in-frame clones, and not every one. The sample holds 250,000 to 300,000 clones, 24% seen once. V shed 1 base and J shed 9 bases, with 15 bases lying between them. This CDR3 is 14 amino acids long. Per germline, CDR1 SGHDN and CDR2 FVKESK. V usage is TRBV14 and J usage is TRBJ1-1; TRBD1 might be the D (5 bases). The source of this sequence is a woman in her 30s with type 1 diabetes. Sequenced sample: naive CD4+ T cells from blood. DNA of the CDR3: TGTGCCAGCAGCCAAGCGTCGTGGGGGGTTCAAGCTTTCTTT. Translated, it gives CASSQASWGVQAFF.